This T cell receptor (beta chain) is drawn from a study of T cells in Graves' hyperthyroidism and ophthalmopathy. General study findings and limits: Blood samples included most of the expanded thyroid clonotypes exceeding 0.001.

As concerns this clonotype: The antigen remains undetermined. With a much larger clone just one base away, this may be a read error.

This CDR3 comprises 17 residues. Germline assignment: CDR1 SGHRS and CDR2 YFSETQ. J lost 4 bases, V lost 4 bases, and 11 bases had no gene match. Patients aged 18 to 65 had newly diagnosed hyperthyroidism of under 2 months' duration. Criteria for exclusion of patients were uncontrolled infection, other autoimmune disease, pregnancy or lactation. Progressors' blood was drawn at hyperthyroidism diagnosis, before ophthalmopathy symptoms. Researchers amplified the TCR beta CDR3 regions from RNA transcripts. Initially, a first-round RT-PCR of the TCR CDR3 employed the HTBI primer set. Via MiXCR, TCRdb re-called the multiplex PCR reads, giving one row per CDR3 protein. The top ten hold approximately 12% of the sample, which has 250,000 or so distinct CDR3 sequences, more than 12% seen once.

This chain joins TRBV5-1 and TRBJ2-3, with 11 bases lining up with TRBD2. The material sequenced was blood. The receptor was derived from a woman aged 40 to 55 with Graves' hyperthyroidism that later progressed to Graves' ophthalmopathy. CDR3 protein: CASSPGTSGKGADTQYF. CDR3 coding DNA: TGCGCCAGCAGCCCCGGGACTAGCGGAAAGGGGGCAGATACGCAGTATTTT. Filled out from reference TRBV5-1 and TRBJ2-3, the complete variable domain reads KAGVTQTPRYLIKTRGQQVTLSCSPISGHRSVSWYQQTPGQGLQFLFEYFSETQRNKGNFPGRFSGRQFSNSRSEMNVSTLELGDSALYLCASSPGTSGKGADTQYFGPGTRLTVL.